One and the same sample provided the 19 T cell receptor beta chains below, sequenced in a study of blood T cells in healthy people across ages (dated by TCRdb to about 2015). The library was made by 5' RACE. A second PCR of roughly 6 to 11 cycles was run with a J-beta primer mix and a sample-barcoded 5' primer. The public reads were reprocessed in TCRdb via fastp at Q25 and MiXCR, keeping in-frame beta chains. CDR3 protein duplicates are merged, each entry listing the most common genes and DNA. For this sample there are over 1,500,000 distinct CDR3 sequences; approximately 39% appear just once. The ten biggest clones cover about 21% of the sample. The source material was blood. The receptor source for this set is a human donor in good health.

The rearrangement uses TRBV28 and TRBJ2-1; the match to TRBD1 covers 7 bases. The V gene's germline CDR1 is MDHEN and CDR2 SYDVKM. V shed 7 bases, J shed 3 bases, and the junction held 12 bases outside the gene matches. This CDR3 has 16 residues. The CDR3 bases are TGTGCCAGCAAACTAGAAGGACAGGCAAGCTACAATGAGCAGTTCTTC. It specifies CASKLEGQASYNEQFF.

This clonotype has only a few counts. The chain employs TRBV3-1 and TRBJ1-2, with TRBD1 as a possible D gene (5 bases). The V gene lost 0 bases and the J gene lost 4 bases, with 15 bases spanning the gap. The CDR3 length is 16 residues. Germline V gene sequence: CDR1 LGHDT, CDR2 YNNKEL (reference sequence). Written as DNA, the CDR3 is TGTGCCAGCAGCCAAGATTTAGGAGGGGCACTCTATGGCTACACCTTC. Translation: CASSQDLGGALYGYTF.

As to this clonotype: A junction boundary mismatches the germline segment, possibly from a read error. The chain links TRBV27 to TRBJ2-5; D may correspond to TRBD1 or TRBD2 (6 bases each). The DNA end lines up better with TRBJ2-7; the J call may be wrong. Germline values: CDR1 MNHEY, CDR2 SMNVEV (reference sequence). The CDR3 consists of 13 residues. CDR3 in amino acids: CACSSTGAYEQYF. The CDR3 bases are TGTGCCTGCAGTTCCACGGGGGCGTACGAGCAGTACTTC.

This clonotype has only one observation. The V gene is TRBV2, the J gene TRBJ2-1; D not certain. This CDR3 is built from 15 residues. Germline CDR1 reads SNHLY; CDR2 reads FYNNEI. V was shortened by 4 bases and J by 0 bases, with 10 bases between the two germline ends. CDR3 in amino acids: CASSGWKSSYNEQFF. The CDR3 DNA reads TGTGCCAGCAGTGGGTGGAAGAGCTCCTACAATGAGCAGTTCTTC.

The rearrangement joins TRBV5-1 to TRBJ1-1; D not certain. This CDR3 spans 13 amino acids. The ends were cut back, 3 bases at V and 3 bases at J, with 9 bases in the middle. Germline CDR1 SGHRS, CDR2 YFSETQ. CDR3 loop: CASSSDGDTEAFF. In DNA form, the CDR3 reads TGCGCCAGCAGCTCCGACGGGGACACTGAAGCTTTCTTT. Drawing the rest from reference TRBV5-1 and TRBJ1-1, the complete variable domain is KAGVTQTPRYLIKTRGQQVTLSCSPISGHRSVSWYQQTPGQGLQFLFEYFSETQRNKGNFPGRFSGRQFSNSRSEMNVSTLELGDSALYLCASSSDGDTEAFFGQGTRLTVV.

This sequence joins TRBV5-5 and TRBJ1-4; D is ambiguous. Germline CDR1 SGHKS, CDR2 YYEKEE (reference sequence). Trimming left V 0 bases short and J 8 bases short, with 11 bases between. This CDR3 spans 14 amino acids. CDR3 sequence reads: CASSLVGDQEKLFF. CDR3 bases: TGTGCCAGCAGCTTGGTGGGTGATCAGGAAAAACTGTTTTTT.

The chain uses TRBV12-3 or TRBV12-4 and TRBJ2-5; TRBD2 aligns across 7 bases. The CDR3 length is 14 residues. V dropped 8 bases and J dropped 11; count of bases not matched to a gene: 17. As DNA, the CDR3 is TGTGCCAGCGCCCGGGGTGCGGGAGCACCCGGGCAGTACTTC. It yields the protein CASARGAGAPGQYF.

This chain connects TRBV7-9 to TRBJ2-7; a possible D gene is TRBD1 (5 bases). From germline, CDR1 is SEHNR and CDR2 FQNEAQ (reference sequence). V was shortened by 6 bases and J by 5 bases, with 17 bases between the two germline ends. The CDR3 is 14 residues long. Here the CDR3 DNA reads TGTGCCAGCAGTCCACCGGGCAGGGCGGACGAGCAGTACTTC. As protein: CASSPPGRADEQYF. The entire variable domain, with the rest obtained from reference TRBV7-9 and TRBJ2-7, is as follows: DTGVSQNPRHKITKRGQNVTFRCDPISEHNRLYWYRQTLGQGPEFLTYFQNEAQLEKSRLLSDRFSAERPKGSFSTLEIQRTEQGDSAMYLCASSPPGRADEQYFGPGTRLTVT.

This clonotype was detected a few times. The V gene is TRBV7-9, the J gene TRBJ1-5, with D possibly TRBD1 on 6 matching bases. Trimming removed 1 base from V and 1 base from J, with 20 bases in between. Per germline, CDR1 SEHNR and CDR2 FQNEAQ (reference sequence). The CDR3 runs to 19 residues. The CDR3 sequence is CASSLDGRGGYESNQPQHF. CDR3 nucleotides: TGTGCCAGCAGCTTAGACGGCAGGGGAGGATATGAAAGCAATCAGCCCCAGCATTTT.

The DNA of the CDR3 is TGTGCCAGCTCCCGGGGTCCGGACAGCAACGAGCAGTACTTC. Its protein is CASSRGPDSNEQYF. The rearrangement joins TRBV18 to TRBJ2-5, with a tentative D call TRBD1 (6 bases). Gene TRBJ2-7 matches the end of the DNA better, so the J call may be wrong. The CDR3 is made up of 14 amino acids. Germline CDR1 is KGHSH and CDR2 is LQKENI.

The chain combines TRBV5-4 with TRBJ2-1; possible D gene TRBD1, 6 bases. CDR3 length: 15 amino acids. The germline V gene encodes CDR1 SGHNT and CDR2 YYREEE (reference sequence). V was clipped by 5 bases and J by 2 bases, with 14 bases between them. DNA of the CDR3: TGTGCCAGCAGGTTTATAGGGGGACCCTACAATGAGCAGTTCTTC. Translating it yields CASRFIGGPYNEQFF.

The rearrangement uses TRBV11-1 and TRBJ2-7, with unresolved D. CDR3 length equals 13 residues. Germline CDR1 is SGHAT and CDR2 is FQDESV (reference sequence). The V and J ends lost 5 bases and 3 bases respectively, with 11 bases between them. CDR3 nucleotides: TGTGCCAGCAGCCTAAGGGAATTCTACGAGCAGTACTTC. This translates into CASSLREFYEQYF.

The DNA of the CDR3 is TGTGCCAGCAGTTTATCGTGGGGGGCCGAAAGTGAGCAGTTCTTC. Translating it yields CASSLSWGAESEQFF. The rearrangement joins TRBV27 to TRBJ2-1; D assignment may be TRBD1 or TRBD2 (6 bases each). The CDR3 has 15 residues. Trimming removed 0 bases at V and 9 bases at J, with 15 bases between. The V gene's germline CDR1 is MNHEY and CDR2 SMNVEV (reference sequence).

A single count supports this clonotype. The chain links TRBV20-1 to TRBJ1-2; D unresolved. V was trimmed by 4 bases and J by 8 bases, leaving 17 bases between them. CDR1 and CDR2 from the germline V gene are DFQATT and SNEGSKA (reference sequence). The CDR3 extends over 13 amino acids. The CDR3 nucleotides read TGCAGTGCTATCCGTGAGACCCTAGGGGGCTACACCTTC. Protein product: CSAIRETLGGYTF.

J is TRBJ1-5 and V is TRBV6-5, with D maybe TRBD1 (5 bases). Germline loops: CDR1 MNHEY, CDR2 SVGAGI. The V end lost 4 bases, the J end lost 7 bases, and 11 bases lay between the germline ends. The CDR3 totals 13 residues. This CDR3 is CASSWTKGQPQHF. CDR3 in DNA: TGTGCCAGCAGTTGGACAAAGGGCCAGCCCCAGCATTTT.

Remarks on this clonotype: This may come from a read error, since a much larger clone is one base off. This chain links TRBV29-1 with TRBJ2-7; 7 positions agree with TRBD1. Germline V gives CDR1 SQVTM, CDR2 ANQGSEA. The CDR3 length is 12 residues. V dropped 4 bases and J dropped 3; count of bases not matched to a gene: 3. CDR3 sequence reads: CSVGDSGYEQYF. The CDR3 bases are TGCAGCGTTGGGGACAGTGGCTACGAGCAGTACTTC.

In DNA form, the CDR3 reads TGTGCCAGCAAACGGGCAGGACAAGAGACCCAGTACTTC. Its protein is CASKRAGQETQYF. The chain has TRBV5-6 and TRBJ2-5; D is unresolved. CDR3 length: 13 amino acids. Germline V gene data show CDR1 as SGHDT and CDR2 as YYEEEE. V was clipped by 6 bases and J by 2 bases, with 11 bases between them.

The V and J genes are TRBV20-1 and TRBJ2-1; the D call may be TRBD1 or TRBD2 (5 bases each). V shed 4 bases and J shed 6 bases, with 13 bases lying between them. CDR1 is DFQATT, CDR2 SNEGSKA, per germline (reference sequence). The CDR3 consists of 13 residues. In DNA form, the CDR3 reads TGCAGTGCTATCCGGGACCAAATCAATGAGCAGTTCTTC. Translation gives CSAIRDQINEQFF.

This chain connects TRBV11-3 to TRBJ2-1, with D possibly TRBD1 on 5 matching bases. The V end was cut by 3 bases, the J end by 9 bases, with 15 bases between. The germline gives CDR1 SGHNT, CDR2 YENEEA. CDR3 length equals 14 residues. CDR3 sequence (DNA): TGTGCCAGCAGCTTGGAATGGTTTAGGGGTGAGCAGTTCTTC. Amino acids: CASSLEWFRGEQFF.